One sample yielded the 14 T cell receptor beta chains listed below, sequenced in a study of blood T cell repertoires in COVID-19. TCRdb's table, derived via immunoSEQ multiplex PCR, lists solely in-frame clones and lacks some. Here the sample spans about 260,000 clones, approximately 89% being singletons. Sequenced material: peripheral blood. The receptors were gathered from a woman aged 70-85 years with COVID-19, enrolled during active disease.

V is TRBV27 and J is TRBJ1-2; 9 nucleotides agree with TRBD1. The germline V gene has CDR1 MNHEY and CDR2 SMNVEV (reference sequence). This CDR3 has 18 amino acids. The trim removed 4 bases at V and 4 bases at J, leaving 16 bases unmatched. CDR3: CASSSRGTGRADLYGYTF. Written as DNA, the CDR3 is TGTGCCAGCAGTTCGAGGGGGACAGGGCGGGCCGACCTCTATGGCTACACCTTC.

The chain recombines TRBV7-9 with TRBJ1-3; tentative D call: TRBD1 (6 bases). Germline V gene sequence: CDR1 SEHNR, CDR2 FQNEAQ (reference sequence). Trimming removed 5 bases from V and 0 bases from J, with 17 bases in between. The CDR3 is made up of 17 amino acids. The CDR3 DNA sequence: TGTGCCAGCAGCCCGAGGGGGTCACCGGGCTCTGGAAACACCATATATTTT. Translating it yields CASSPRGSPGSGNTIYF.

The chain couples TRBV3-1 (or the pseudogene TRBV3-2) to TRBJ1-1, with TRBD1 matching 8 bases. The CDR3 covers 16 residues. The J segment lost 0 bases and the V segment lost 2 bases, leaving 5 bases of the junction unmatched. Per germline, CDR1 LGHDT and CDR2 YNNKEL (reference sequence). CDR3 loop: CASSQPRTGMNTEAFF. The CDR3 DNA reads TGTGCCAGCAGCCAACCTCGGACAGGGATGAACACTGAAGCTTTCTTT.

In this sample, this clone turned up once. This CDR3 is CASSLGLKNTEAFF. The CDR3 coding sequence is TGTGCCAGCAGTTTAGGCCTGAAGAACACTGAAGCTTTCTTT. This chain uses TRBV27 with TRBJ1-1; D is undetermined. This CDR3 region has 14 residues. Trimming pared 2 bases from V and 1 base from J, leaving 8 bases between. From germline, CDR1 is MNHEY and CDR2 SMNVEV (reference sequence).

V gene TRBV3-1 (or the pseudogene TRBV3-2) combines with J gene TRBJ2-5, with 8 bases lining up with TRBD2. This CDR3 has 15 amino acids. CDR1 is LGHDT and CDR2 is YNNKEL in the germline V gene (reference sequence). Unmatched junction bases numbered 5, after V lost 0 bases and J lost 5 bases. The DNA for the CDR3 is TGTGCCAGCAGCCAAGATCGGGCGGGGGGCGAGACCCAGTACTTC. This encodes CASSQDRAGGETQYF.

The genes are TRBV28 and TRBJ2-5, with 10 bases fitting TRBD2. This CDR3 contains 14 residues. The germline V gene has CDR1 MDHEN and CDR2 SYDVKM. Trimming took 2 bases from V and 4 from J; bases not matched to a gene: 1. CDR3 nucleotides: TGTGCCAGCAGTTTACTAGCGGGAGCAGAGACCCAGTACTTC. Encoded protein: CASSLLAGAETQYF. The whole variable domain, remainder taken from reference TRBV28 and TRBJ2-5, is DVKVTQSSRYLVKRTGEKVFLECVQDMDHENMFWYRQDPGLGLRLIYFSYDVKMKEKGDIPEGYSVSREKKERFSLILESASTNQTSMYLCASSLLAGAETQYFGPGTRLLVL.

This chain uses TRBV20-1 with TRBJ2-7, with 11 positions matching TRBD2. CDR3 length equals 15 residues. CDR1 and CDR2 from the germline V gene are DFQATT and SNEGSKA (reference sequence). The V gene end was trimmed by 3 bases and the J gene end by 7 bases; junction bases not matched to a gene: 11. As DNA, the CDR3 is TGCAGTGCTAGTTGGACTAGCGGGTTGTCTGAGGAGCAGTACTTC. Its protein product is CSASWTSGLSEEQYF.

This clone was seen only once. J is TRBJ1-5 and V is TRBV7-2, with a possible D match to TRBD1 (5 bases). V was shortened by 2 bases and J by 3 bases, with 14 bases between the two germline ends. CDR1 is SGHTA, CDR2 FQGNSA, per germline. This CDR3 is built from 16 residues. CDR3 sequence: CASSLLGQGLNQPQHF. The CDR3 DNA reads as TGTGCCAGCAGCTTATTAGGGCAGGGACTCAATCAGCCCCAGCATTTT.

This chain joins TRBV5-5 and TRBJ1-4; TRBD1 matches 8 bases. Trimming took 0 bases from V and 8 from J; bases not matched to a gene: 6. CDR1 is SGHKS, CDR2 YYEKEE, per germline (reference sequence). This CDR3 has 15 amino acids. The DNA for the CDR3 is TGTGCCAGCAGCTTGGAACCAGGGGGCCTCGAAAAACTGTTTTTT. It specifies CASSLEPGGLEKLFF.

The V call is TRBV4-3, the J call TRBJ2-1; possibly TRBD2 for D (5 bases). V was cut by 1 base and J by 4 bases, with 11 bases left in between. From germline, CDR1 is LGHNA and CDR2 YSLEER. CDR3 length equals 15 residues. CDR3 in DNA: TGCGCCAGCAGCCAAGGTGGAGGCCAATACAATGAGCAGTTCTTC. Protein: CASSQGGGQYNEQFF.

This chain links TRBV6-1 with TRBJ2-3; a possible D gene is TRBD2 (5 bases). Germline CDR1 reads MNHNS; CDR2 reads SASEGT. The CDR3 has 14 residues. Deletions cut 0 bases from V and 2 bases from J, with 6 bases between. The CDR3 DNA reads TGTGCCAGCAGTGAAGCGGGAGACACAGATACGCAGTATTTT. Translating gives CASSEAGDTDTQYF.

The chain couples TRBV5-1 to TRBJ1-3; D call uncertain. CDR1 SGHRS and CDR2 YFSETQ come from the germline V gene. The V and J ends lost 0 bases and 1 base respectively, with 8 bases between them. CDR3 length: 15 residues. The DNA for the CDR3 is TGCGCCAGCAGCTTGGGGGAGAAGTCTGGAAACACCATATATTTT. Protein: CASSLGEKSGNTIYF.

The V call is TRBV3-1 (or the pseudogene TRBV3-2), the J call TRBJ1-1; possible D gene TRBD1, 5 bases. The CDR3 totals 13 residues. Germline V CDR1 and CDR2: LGHDT, YNNKEL (reference sequence). V was clipped by 1 base and J by 7 bases, with 10 bases between them. CDR3 sequence reads: CASSQGPGGEAFF. The CDR3 DNA reads TGTGCCAGCAGCCAAGGGCCGGGGGGTGAAGCTTTCTTT.

The genes are TRBV11-2 and TRBJ2-7; no reliable D call. The CDR3 totals 12 residues. Looked up from germline, CDR1 is SGHAT and CDR2 is FQNNGV. V lost 4 bases to trimming and J lost 4 bases, with 8 bases between them. The CDR3 spells CASSSNSYEQYF. In nucleotides, the CDR3 is TGTGCCAGCAGCTCCAACAGTTACGAGCAGTACTTC. The variable domain in full, completed from reference TRBV11-2 and TRBJ2-7, reads EAGVAQSPRYKIIEKRQSVAFWCNPISGHATLYWYQQILGQGPKLLIQFQNNGVVDDSQLPKDRFSAERLKGVDSTLKIQPAKLEDSAVYLCASSSNSYEQYFGPGTRLTVT.